These T cell receptor beta chains were read from a single sample in a study of regulatory T cells in long-lasting Graves disease. A single record per CDR3 protein comes from TCRdb applying MiXCR to the multiplex PCR reads. Of approximately 470,000 distinct CDR3 sequences listed, roughly 17% are singletons. The sample was also linked to a second study, of T cells in Graves' hyperthyroidism and ophthalmopathy.

This specimen was peripheral blood mononuclear cells (PBMCs), taken at new diagnosis, from a patient treated with antithyroid drugs. These TCRs come from a man between 35 and 55 years old with Graves disease. The CDR3 runs from the conserved cysteine through the conserved F or W. The D gene is left open where the match is weak. Clone size is given for some rows only: seen once, a few or many times, or a class if the clone is expanded.

clone size	D gene	CDR3 length	V gene	J gene	CDR3 protein	CDR3 DNA
.	TRBD2	20	TRBV6-5	TRBJ2-3	CASSHSPGLAGGPVSDTQYF	TGTGCCAGCAGTCACTCCCCGGGACTAGCGGGAGGGCCGGTTTCAGATACGCAGTATTTT
many	.	14	TRBV12-3/TRBV12-4	TRBJ2-2	CASRIDGSTGELFF	TGTGCCAGCAGAATCGACGGGAGCACCGGGGAGCTGTTTTTT
many	TRBD1	13	TRBV28	TRBJ2-7	CATSGTGRNEQYF	TGTGCCACCTCCGGGACAGGGAGAAACGAGCAGTACTTC
once	TRBD1	14	TRBV7-2	TRBJ1-2	CASSLAPGTDGYTF	TGTGCCAGCAGCTTAGCCCCCGGGACAGATGGCTACACCTTC
few	TRBD2	15	TRBV7-8	TRBJ2-1	CAGSSASGRVNEQFF	TGTGCCGGCAGCTCCGCTAGCGGGAGGGTCAATGAGCAGTTCTTC
few	.	15	TRBV12-3/TRBV12-4	TRBJ1-5	CASRPLGGIGQPQHF	TGTGCCAGCCGCCCTCTGGGGGGGATAGGTCAGCCCCAGCATTTT
many	TRBD2	17	TRBV9	TRBJ2-7	CASSVGTPTSGSYEQYF	TGTGCCAGCAGCGTAGGTACTCCGACTAGCGGATCCTACGAGCAGTACTTC
.	.	12	TRBV29-1	TRBJ2-5	CSVLWGTETQYF	TGCAGCGTTCTGTGGGGGACGGAGACCCAGTACTTC
many	TRBD1	16	TRBV5-1	TRBJ1-1	CASSLNPGQINTEAFF	TGCGCCAGCAGTCTCAACCCGGGACAGATAAACACTGAAGCTTTCTTT
few	.	14	TRBV28	TRBJ2-7	CASTTRQTSYEQYF	TGTGCCAGCACCACTAGACAGACGTCCTACGAGCAGTACTTC
.	.	15	TRBV12-3/TRBV12-4	TRBJ2-1	CASSLAGGRKNEQFF	TGTGCCAGCAGTTTAGCGGGGGGCAGAAAAAATGAGCAGTTCTTC
many	TRBD2	16	TRBV27	TRBJ2-1	CASSPLAGGPIHEQFF	TGTGCCAGCAGTCCACTAGCGGGAGGGCCGATCCATGAGCAGTTCTTC
few	TRBD1	15	TRBV19	TRBJ1-5	CASSTQGARNQPQHF	TGTGCCAGTAGTACACAGGGGGCGCGCAATCAGCCCCAGCATTTT
many	TRBD1	16	TRBV28	TRBJ2-5	CASSTPGTGSQETQYF	TGTGCCAGCAGTACCCCCGGGACAGGGAGCCAAGAGACCCAGTACTTC
many	.	14	TRBV11-2	TRBJ2-3	CASSLIGGTDTQYF	TGTGCCAGCAGCTTGATAGGTGGCACAGATACGCAGTATTTT
many	.	13	TRBV29-1	TRBJ2-7	CSVAAGIGDEQYF	TGCAGCGTTGCTGCGGGAATTGGAGACGAGCAGTACTTC
few	.	14	TRBV12-3/TRBV12-4	TRBJ2-3	CASSLGFNTDTQYF	TGTGCCAGCAGTTTAGGTTTCAACACAGATACGCAGTATTTT
many	.	13	TRBV18	TRBJ2-3	CASLVGRTDTQYF	TGTGCCAGCCTAGTGGGGAGGACAGATACGCAGTATTTT
.	.	17	TRBV5-8	TRBJ2-2	CASSLVGGIVGTGELFF	TGCGCCAGCAGCTTGGTCGGCGGGATCGTGGGAACCGGGGAGCTGTTTTTT
many	TRBD2	14	TRBV28	TRBJ2-3	CASRERDRTDTQYF	TGTGCCAGCAGAGAGCGGGACCGCACAGATACGCAGTATTTT
.	TRBD2	16	TRBV12-3/TRBV12-4	TRBJ2-2	CASSRTSGMNTGELFF	TGTGCCAGCAGTCGGACTAGCGGGATGAACACCGGGGAGCTGTTTTTT
once	.	14	TRBV12-3/TRBV12-4	TRBJ2-4	CASSAWGRENIQYF	TGTGCCAGCTCCGCTTGGGGTAGGGAAAACATTCAGTACTTC
few	.	14	TRBV14	TRBJ2-5	CASSQVGGHGTQYF	TGTGCCAGCAGCCAAGTAGGCGGCCACGGGACCCAGTACTTC
.	TRBD2	18	TRBV5-1	TRBJ2-1	CASSLRTSGTPLGNEQFF	TGCGCCAGCAGCCTACGGACTAGCGGCACTCCCCTGGGTAATGAGCAGTTCTTC
.	.	14	TRBV20-1	TRBJ2-2	CSARGLAHTGELFF	TGCAGTGCTAGAGGGCTAGCCCACACCGGGGAGCTGTTTTTT
few	.	14	TRBV20-1	TRBJ2-7	CSARVLSTPGEQYF	TGCAGTGCTAGGGTGTTATCTACCCCGGGCGAGCAGTACTTC
many	.	15	TRBV10-2	TRBJ2-7	CASSDAAASTYEQYF	TGCGCCAGCAGTGATGCAGCGGCGTCGACCTACGAGCAGTACTTC
.	TRBD2	16	TRBV3-1	TRBJ2-7	CASSQERGSGSSEQYF	TGTGCCAGCAGCCAAGAACGGGGTAGCGGGAGTTCCGAGCAGTACTTC
.	TRBD2	23	TRBV19	TRBJ2-1	CASSIVPGASGLAGQSSYNEQFF	TGTGCCAGTAGTATAGTCCCGGGAGCTTCTGGACTAGCGGGACAGAGCTCCTACAATGAGCAGTTCTTC
.	TRBD2	16	TRBV19	TRBJ2-2	CASSISSGLNTGELFF	TGTGCCAGTAGTATTAGTAGCGGGCTTAACACCGGGGAGCTGTTTTTT
many	.	13	TRBV6-1	TRBJ1-1	CASRSQLNTEAFF	TGTGCCAGCAGGAGCCAATTGAACACTGAAGCTTTCTTT
many	.	15	TRBV5-1	TRBJ2-1	CASSLASGGSPEQFF	TGCGCCAGCAGCTTGGCGAGCGGAGGGTCCCCCGAGCAGTTCTTC
many	TRBD1	16	TRBV6-1	TRBJ2-5	CASSLGTGVSQETQYF	TGTGCCAGCAGTCTGGGGACAGGGGTTAGTCAAGAGACCCAGTACTTC
many	.	15	TRBV5-1	TRBJ2-1	CASSTEVGPYNEQFF	TGCGCCAGCAGCACAGAAGTCGGCCCGTACAATGAGCAGTTCTTC
many	TRBD2	18	TRBV2	TRBJ2-1	CASSEWGRLAGVYNEQFF	TGTGCCAGCAGTGAGTGGGGCCGACTAGCGGGAGTGTACAATGAGCAGTTCTTC
.	.	14	TRBV20-1	TRBJ2-1	CSASPSGSGNEQFF	TGCAGTGCTAGTCCCAGCGGCTCAGGAAATGAGCAGTTCTTC
.	TRBD1	15	TRBV5-1	TRBJ2-5	CASSAGQGSQETQYF	TGCGCCAGCAGCGCGGGACAGGGATCTCAAGAGACCCAGTACTTC
.	.	17	TRBV7-2	TRBJ2-2	CASSGRHNGGNTGELFF	TGTGCCAGCAGCGGACGACATAACGGGGGGAACACCGGGGAGCTGTTTTTT
.	.	13	TRBV5-4	TRBJ2-1	CASTPRSDNEQFF	TGTGCCAGCACCCCCAGGAGCGACAATGAGCAGTTCTTC
.	.	14	TRBV12-5	TRBJ2-1	CASGLVAFYNEQFF	TGTGCTAGTGGTTTGGTTGCCTTCTACAATGAGCAGTTCTTC
few	.	13	TRBV7-9	TRBJ2-5	CVSGGGSKETQYF	TGTGTCAGCGGAGGCGGGTCGAAAGAGACCCAGTACTTC
many	.	15	TRBV9	TRBJ2-3	CASSPRQARTDTQYF	TGTGCCAGCAGCCCTCGACAGGCACGCACAGATACGCAGTATTTT
.	.	11	TRBV9	TRBJ2-1	CASSEGEEQFF	TGTGCCAGCAGCGAGGGAGAGGAGCAGTTCTTC